This T cell receptor (beta chain) was retrieved from a study of blood T cells in healthy people across ages. About the study: Researchers report that template switching captured about one barcoded beta molecule per two T cells.

This clonotype has just a few counts. Every sample gave at least 5 micrograms of total RNA when it was extracted. The CDR3 runs 16 residues. With 1 base removed from V and 2 bases from J, the gap between germline ends came to 12 bases. Germline V gene data show CDR1 as SGHTA and CDR2 as FQGNSA. A second roughly 6 to 12 cycle PCR used barcoded and J-beta primers. TCRdb used MiXCR to reprocess the 5' RACE reads, holding one entry per CDR3 protein. Counted here are almost 1 million distinct CDR3 sequences, around 54% occurring once; the ten biggest clones make up about a fifth. V is TRBV7-2 and J is TRBJ2-1, with a possible D match to TRBD1 (5 bases). The sequenced material came from blood. The clonotype comes from a woman aged 55-69 years in good health. The CDR3 nucleotides read TGTGCCAGCAGCTTAGTCCGTAGGGGTCCCTACAATGAGCAGTTCTTC. It encodes CASSLVRRGPYNEQFF.